This T cell receptor (beta chain) was observed in a study of T-cell memory formation after mild COVID-19. Per germline, CDR1 MNHNS and CDR2 SASEGT. V was pared by 6 bases and J by 4 bases, with 9 bases between. The CDR3 runs to 12 residues. A 5'RACE reaction primed in the constant segment made cDNA libraries of TCR alpha and TCR beta, and these carried sample barcodes and UMIs. In TCRdb, the 5' RACE reads were re-called with MiXCR into one record per CDR3 protein. The data hold about 470,000 distinct CDR3 sequences, with approximately 23% observed a single time. Sequenced material: PBMCs or a T cell subset sorted from them (not recorded which). This rearrangement joins TRBV6-1 to TRBJ1-2, with D unclear. The receptor was isolated from an adult woman who had mild COVID-19 (a few samples of this study predate the infection). Cell type and time point are not known. The chain's CDR3 is CASRHTGYGYTF. The CDR3 DNA sequence: TGTGCCAGCAGACACACTGGCTATGGCTACACCTTC.